One and the same sample provided the 10 T cell receptor beta chains below, sequenced in a study of T cell responses to AZD1222 COVID-19 vaccine. Repertoires were generated with immunoSEQ multiplex PCR, while TCRdb's copy carries only in-frame clones and drops some. The sample consists of about 79,000 clones, 83% of them appearing once. The starting material was peripheral blood, obtained 28 days after the second AZD1222 dose. All receptors derive from an adult who received the AZD1222 COVID-19 vaccine.

The chain joins TRBV18 to TRBJ2-1, with 11 bases aligning to TRBD2. Trimming at V came to 2 bases and at J to 8 bases, leaving 2 bases not matched to a gene. The CDR3 covers 14 residues. Germline CDR1 reads KGHSH; CDR2 reads LQKENI. The CDR3 DNA follows: TGTGCCAGCTCACCATCTAGCGGGAGGTATGAGCAGTTCTTC. It is translated as CASSPSSGRYEQFF.

This chain uses TRBV18 with TRBJ2-5; possibly TRBD2 for D (5 bases). This CDR3 region has 14 residues. Per germline, CDR1 KGHSH and CDR2 LQKENI. V lost 3 bases and J lost 4, with 12 bases in between. The CDR3 spells CASSPSAAGETQYF. The DNA of the CDR3 is TGTGCCAGCTCACCCTCAGCGGCGGGAGAGACCCAGTACTTC.

This sequence joins TRBV18 and TRBJ1-2, with D tentatively TRBD1 (6 bases). V lost 4 bases, J lost 6 bases, and 18 bases lay in between. Germline assignment: CDR1 KGHSH and CDR2 LQKENI. This CDR3 spans 15 amino acids. DNA of the CDR3: TGTGCCAGCTCACGAAATAGAGCCGGGACAAATGGCTACACCTTC. This encodes CASSRNRAGTNGYTF.

The chain joins TRBV6-6 to TRBJ1-2; 8 positions agree with TRBD1. The V gene's germline CDR1 is MNHNY and CDR2 SVGAGI (reference sequence). The CDR3 runs 15 residues. V was clipped by 4 bases and J by 4 bases; unmatched bases: 8. This CDR3 reads CASSSSGGAGYGYTF. The CDR3 nucleotides read TGTGCCAGCAGTTCTTCAGGGGGCGCAGGCTATGGCTACACCTTC.

The chain has TRBV6-2 or TRBV6-3 and TRBJ1-1, with 9 bases identical to TRBD1. Per germline, CDR1 MNHEY and CDR2 SVGEGT. The ends lost 4 bases at V and 4 bases at J; junction bases unmatched: 4. The CDR3 covers 14 residues. The CDR3 protein is CASSLGQGPTEAFF. The CDR3, as DNA: TGTGCCAGCAGTTTGGGACAGGGACCCACTGAAGCTTTCTTT.

This sequence joins TRBV15 and TRBJ2-2; TRBD2 agrees at 11 bases. Germline lookup yields CDR1 LNHNV and CDR2 YYDKDF (reference sequence). After removal of 5 bases from V and 2 bases from J, the junction contained 4 bases not matched to a gene. CDR3 length: 16 amino acids. The CDR3 sequence is CATSYLAGGNTGELFF. In DNA, the CDR3 is TGTGCCACCAGCTATCTAGCGGGGGGTAACACCGGGGAGCTGTTTTTT. Filled out from reference TRBV15 and TRBJ2-2, the complete variable domain reads DAMVIQNPRYQVTQFGKPVTLSCSQTLNHNVMYWYQQKSSQAPKLLFHYYDKDFNNEADTPDNFQSRRPNTSFCFLDIRSPGLGDTAMYLCATSYLAGGNTGELFFGEGSRLTVL.

The chain combines TRBV4-3 with TRBJ1-6; D is possibly TRBD1 (5 bases). Trimming took 3 bases from V and 4 from J, leaving 16 bases between them. Germline V gives CDR1 LGHNA, CDR2 YSLEER. The CDR3 has 17 residues. The CDR3 nucleotides read TGCGCCAGCAGCCAGAGACAGTCCTCCTATTATAATTCACCCCTCCACTTT. This sequence encodes CASSQRQSSYYNSPLHF.

The chain couples TRBV6-6 to TRBJ1-5; D call uncertain. This CDR3 has 12 amino acids. V lost 2 bases to trimming and J lost 6 bases, with 5 bases between them. CDR1 MNHNY and CDR2 SVGAGI come from the germline V gene (reference sequence). CDR3 DNA sequence: TGTGCCAGCAGTTACGAAGTTCAGCCCCAGCATTTT. Protein sequence: CASSYEVQPQHF.

The rearrangement uses TRBV5-1 and TRBJ1-2; weak D call: TRBD1 (6 bases). Germline loops: CDR1 SGHRS, CDR2 YFSETQ. V lost 0 bases to trimming and J lost 4 bases, with 25 bases between them. The length of the CDR3 is 19 residues. The CDR3 protein is CASSLGGDTRDGQGYGYTF. CDR3 bases: TGCGCCAGCAGCTTGGGTGGGGACACACGTGACGGGCAGGGCTATGGCTACACCTTC.

The genes are TRBV2 and TRBJ2-3, with D unresolved. CDR1 and CDR2 from the germline V gene are SNHLY and FYNNEI. The CDR3 sequence is 11 residues long. The V and J ends lost 4 bases and 5 bases respectively, with 4 bases between them. CDR3 in amino acids: CASSAIDTQYF. The CDR3 DNA sequence: TGTGCCAGCAGTGCGATAGATACGCAGTATTTT. The full variable domain, its missing parts supplied by reference TRBV2 and TRBJ2-3, is EPEVTQTPSHQVTQMGQEVILRCVPISNHLYFYWYRQILGQKVEFLVSFYNNEISEKSEIFDDQFSVERPDGSNFTLKIRSTKLEDSAMYFCASSAIDTQYFGPGTRLTVL.